Given below is one T cell receptor beta chain in context. The target antigen is unknown. The source of the sample is a study of shared clonotypes between healthy human individuals. Background on the study: The plates for each donor numbered three CD4 naive, three CD4 memory, two CD8 naive and one CD8 memory.

Trimming stripped 4 bases from V and 7 bases from J, with 18 bases between. The CDR3 runs to 15 residues. Per the germline V gene, CDR1 is SGHTS and CDR2 is YDEGEE. Naive CD8 cells lacked CD45RO and underwent positive selection for CCR7, leaving out terminally differentiated effector memory CD45RA+ cells. Study findings and constraints: Depth of sequencing was expected to influence donor clonotype sharing.

Generated by immunoSEQ multiplex PCR, the TCRdb table keeps only in-frame clones and is missing some. The table records some 2.1 million clones, about 94% of them present only once. This clonotype was obtained from a man between 18 and 29 years old in good health. The sample was naive CD8+ T cells sorted from blood. The rearrangement links TRBV5-8 to TRBJ2-1; D may be TRBD2 (6 bases). CDR3 protein: CASSDRGLFRNEQFF. The CDR3 DNA follows: TGTGCCAGCAGCGACCGTGGACTATTTAGGAATGAGCAGTTCTTC.